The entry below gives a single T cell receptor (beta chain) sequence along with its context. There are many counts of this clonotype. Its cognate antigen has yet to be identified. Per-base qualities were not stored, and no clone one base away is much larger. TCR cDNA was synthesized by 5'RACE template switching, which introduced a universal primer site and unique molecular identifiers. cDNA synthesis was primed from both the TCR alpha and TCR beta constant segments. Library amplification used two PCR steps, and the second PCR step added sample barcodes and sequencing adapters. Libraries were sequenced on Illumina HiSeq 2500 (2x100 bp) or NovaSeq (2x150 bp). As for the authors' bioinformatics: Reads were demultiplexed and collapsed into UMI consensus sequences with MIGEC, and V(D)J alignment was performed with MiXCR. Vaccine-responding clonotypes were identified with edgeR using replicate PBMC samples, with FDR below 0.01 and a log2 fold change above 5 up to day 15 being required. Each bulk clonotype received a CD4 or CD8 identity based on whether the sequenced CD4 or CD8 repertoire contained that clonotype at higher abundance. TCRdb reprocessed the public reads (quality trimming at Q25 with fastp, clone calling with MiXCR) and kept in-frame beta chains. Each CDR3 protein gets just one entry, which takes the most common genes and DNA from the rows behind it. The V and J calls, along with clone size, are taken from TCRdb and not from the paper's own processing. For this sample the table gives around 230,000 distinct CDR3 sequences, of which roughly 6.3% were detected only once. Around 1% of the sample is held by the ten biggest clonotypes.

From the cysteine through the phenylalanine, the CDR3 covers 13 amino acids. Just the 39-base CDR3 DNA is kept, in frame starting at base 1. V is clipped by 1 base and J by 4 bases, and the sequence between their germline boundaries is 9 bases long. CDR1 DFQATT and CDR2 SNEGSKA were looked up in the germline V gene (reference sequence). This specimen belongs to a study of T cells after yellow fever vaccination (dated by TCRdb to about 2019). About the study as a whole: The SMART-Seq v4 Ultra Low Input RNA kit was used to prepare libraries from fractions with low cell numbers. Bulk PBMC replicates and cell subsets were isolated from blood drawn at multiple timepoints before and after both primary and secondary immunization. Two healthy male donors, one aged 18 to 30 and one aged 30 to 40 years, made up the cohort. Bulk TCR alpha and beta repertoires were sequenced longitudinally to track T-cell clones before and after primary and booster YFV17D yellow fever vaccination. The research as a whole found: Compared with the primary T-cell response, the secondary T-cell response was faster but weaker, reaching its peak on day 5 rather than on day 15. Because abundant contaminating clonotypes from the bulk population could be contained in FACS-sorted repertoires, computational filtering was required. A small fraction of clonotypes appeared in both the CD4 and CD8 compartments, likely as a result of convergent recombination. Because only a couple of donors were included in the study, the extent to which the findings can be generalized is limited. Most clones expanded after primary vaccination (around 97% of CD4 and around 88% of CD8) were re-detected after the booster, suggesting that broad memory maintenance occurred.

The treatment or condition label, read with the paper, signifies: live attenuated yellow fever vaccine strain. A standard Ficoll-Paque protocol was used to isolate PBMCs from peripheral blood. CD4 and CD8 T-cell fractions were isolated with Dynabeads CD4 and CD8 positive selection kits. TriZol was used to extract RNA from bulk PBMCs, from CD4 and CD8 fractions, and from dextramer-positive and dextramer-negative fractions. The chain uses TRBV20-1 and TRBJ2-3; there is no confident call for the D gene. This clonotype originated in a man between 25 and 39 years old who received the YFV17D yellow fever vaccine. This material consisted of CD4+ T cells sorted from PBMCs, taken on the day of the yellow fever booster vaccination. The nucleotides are TGCAGTGCTAGAGGGGCCCCCCCAGATACGCAGTATTTT. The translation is CSARGAPPDTQYF.